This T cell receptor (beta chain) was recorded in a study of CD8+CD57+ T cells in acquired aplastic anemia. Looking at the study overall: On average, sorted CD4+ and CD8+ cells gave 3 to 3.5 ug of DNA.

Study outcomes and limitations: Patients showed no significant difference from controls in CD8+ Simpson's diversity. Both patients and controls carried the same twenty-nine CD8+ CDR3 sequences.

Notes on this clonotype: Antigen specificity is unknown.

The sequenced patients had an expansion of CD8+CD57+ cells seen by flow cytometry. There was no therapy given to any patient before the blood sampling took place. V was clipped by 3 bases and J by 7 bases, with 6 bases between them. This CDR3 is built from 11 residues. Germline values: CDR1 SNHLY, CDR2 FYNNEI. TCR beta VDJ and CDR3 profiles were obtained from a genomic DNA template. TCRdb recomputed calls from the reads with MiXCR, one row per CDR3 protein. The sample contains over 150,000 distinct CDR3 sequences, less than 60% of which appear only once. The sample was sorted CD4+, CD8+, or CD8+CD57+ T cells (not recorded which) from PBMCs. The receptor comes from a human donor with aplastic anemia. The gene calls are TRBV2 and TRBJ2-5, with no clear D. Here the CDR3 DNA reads TGTGCCAGCAGTGACTCCCCGACCCAGTACTTC. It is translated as CASSDSPTQYF.